Shown below are 11 T cell receptor beta chains from a single sample sequenced in a study of CD8 T cells in Susac syndrome. Reverse transcription of roughly 0.45 to 1 ug RNA used random hexamers. TCRdb called the immunoSEQ multiplex PCR reads again in MiXCR, with one record for every CDR3 protein. The sample holds 130,000 to 150,000 distinct CDR3 sequences, roughly 95% seen once. The specimen sequenced was CD4+ T cells from PBMCs. These receptors originate from a human donor in good health.

This chain links TRBV30 with TRBJ2-1, with TRBD2 identical over 8 bases. The CDR3 runs 11 residues. The V gene end was trimmed by 0 bases and the J gene end by 14 bases; junction bases not matched to a gene: 3. CDR1 is GTSNPN and CDR2 is SVGIG in the germline V gene (reference sequence). CDR3 amino acids: CAWSVSGTKFF. The CDR3 nucleotides are TGTGCCTGGAGTGTTAGCGGGACGAAGTTCTTC.

The chain carries TRBV6-2 or TRBV6-3 and TRBJ1-4; 8 bases align to TRBD1. The CDR3 covers 16 residues. The V and J ends lost 5 bases and 3 bases, in that order; junction bases with no gene match: 8. Germline V gene data show CDR1 as MNHEY and CDR2 as SVGEGT. The CDR3 here is CASSPLAGQANEKLFF. The CDR3 DNA follows: TGTGCCAGCAGTCCTCTAGCGGGACAGGCTAATGAAAAACTGTTTTTT.

The chain links TRBV20-1 to TRBJ2-1, with 7 bases aligning to TRBD1. The CDR3 length is 15 residues. Germline V gene sequence: CDR1 DFQATT, CDR2 SNEGSKA (reference sequence). J was trimmed by 3 bases and V by 6 bases; bases with no gene match: 11. In DNA, the CDR3 is TGCAGTGCCGCCAAGGGACAGAGTTTCTACAATGAGCAGTTCTTC. This encodes CSAAKGQSFYNEQFF.

The V gene is TRBV5-1, the J gene TRBJ2-7, with 7 nucleotides matching TRBD2. Germline trimming cut 2 bases from V and 6 bases from J; bases unmatched to any gene: 8. CDR3 length: 14 amino acids. Germline V gives CDR1 SGHRS, CDR2 YFSETQ. This CDR3 is CASSLKAGPAEQYF. The CDR3 DNA is TGCGCCAGCAGCTTAAAAGCGGGACCAGCCGAGCAGTACTTC.

The chain has TRBV18 and TRBJ1-5; TRBD1 is a possible D gene (6 bases). The germline V gene encodes CDR1 KGHSH and CDR2 LQKENI. V gave up 6 bases and J gave up 7 bases, with 13 bases separating them. The CDR3 runs 13 residues. CDR3 loop: CASSPGTKQPQHF. In DNA, the CDR3 is TGTGCCAGCTCGCCCGGGACAAAACAGCCCCAGCATTTT.

The CDR3 bases are TGTGCCAGCAGCCAAGATCGGGGACAGCAAGAGACCCAGTACTTC. Its protein product is CASSQDRGQQETQYF. The rearrangement joins TRBV3-1 to TRBJ2-5; TRBD1 agrees at 7 bases. CDR1 and CDR2 from the germline V gene are LGHDT and YNNKEL (reference sequence). The CDR3 has 15 amino acids. The junction had 3 bases not matched to a gene; V was cut back by 0 bases and J by 2 bases.

V and J are TRBV12-3 or TRBV12-4 and TRBJ2-3; no reliable D call. There are 11 residues in the CDR3. V dropped 6 bases and J dropped 2 bases, with 3 bases sitting between them. The CDR3 protein is CASRDTDTQYF. CDR3 sequence (DNA): TGTGCCAGCAGGGACACAGATACGCAGTATTTT.

The chain couples TRBV11-2 to TRBJ2-5, with 7 nucleotides matching TRBD2. In germline, CDR1 is SGHAT, CDR2 FQNNGV. The CDR3 is 14 residues long. Unmatched junction bases numbered 5, after V lost 2 bases and J lost 5 bases. The CDR3 sequence: CASSLWQGGETQYF. The DNA for the CDR3 is TGTGCCAGCAGCTTATGGCAGGGAGGGGAGACCCAGTACTTC.

The chain recombines TRBV20-1 with TRBJ1-2; D may be TRBD1 (6 bases). The CDR3 runs 13 residues. V was trimmed by 6 bases and J by 4 bases, leaving 15 bases between them. Germline V gives CDR1 DFQATT, CDR2 SNEGSKA (reference sequence). The CDR3 is CSALGQSGYGYTF. CDR3 coding DNA: TGCAGTGCCCTCGGACAGTCGGGCTATGGCTACACCTTC.

V usage is TRBV4-2 and J usage is TRBJ1-5; a weak D match, TRBD1 (5 bases). The CDR3 has 17 amino acids. The V gene lost 4 bases and the J gene lost 6 bases, with 22 bases spanning the gap. From germline, CDR1 is LGHNA and CDR2 YNFKEQ. CDR3 in amino acids: CASSPWPPPGTFQPQHF. CDR3 in DNA: TGTGCCAGCAGCCCTTGGCCTCCGCCCGGGACTTTTCAGCCCCAGCATTTT.

This chain uses TRBV7-9 with TRBJ2-4; D is possibly TRBD2 (5 bases). CDR1 SEHNR and CDR2 FQNEAQ come from the germline V gene (reference sequence). Trimming took 1 base from V and 0 from J, leaving 13 bases between them. The CDR3 has 17 amino acids. The CDR3 loop is CASSLVAHSAAKNIQYF. In DNA form, the CDR3 reads TGTGCCAGCAGCTTAGTAGCGCATAGTGCAGCCAAAAACATTCAGTACTTC.